This T cell receptor beta chain was sequenced in a study of cytomegalovirus exposure and HLA in healthy donors. At the level of the study: T cells numbering about 179 million yielded some 120 million unique TCR beta sequences in an earlier analysis.

Points on this clone: As yet, its antigen is unknown.

Use of 60 Vbeta and 13 Jbeta primers characterized the PCR. The method was immunoSEQ multiplex PCR; TCRdb's version includes in-frame clones alone and lacks a portion of them. The repertoire has more than 150,000 clones, over 75% of them found once; the top ten carry around 0.21%. General study points: In a later analysis, several top co-occurrence clusters appeared linked to parvovirus B19, influenza, CMV and Epstein-Barr virus. A later look showed TCR association rates differing by HLA locus, highest for DRB1 and lowest for HLA-C. TCR beta chain V- and J-gene trimming was linked, in a later analysis, to a missense variant in DCLRE1C.

The CDR3 loop spans 15 amino acids. The receptor's source is a girl in the first two years of life in good health and CMV-seronegative. Source material: PBMCs. The genes are TRBV21-1 and TRBJ2-5; TRBD1 is the table's D call and was not checked against the DNA. TRBV21-1 is a documented pseudogene. The CDR3 sequence is CASSLLGQGRETQYF. The CDR3 DNA reads TGTGCCAGCAGCCTACTGGGACAGGGGAGAGAGACCCAGTACTTC.